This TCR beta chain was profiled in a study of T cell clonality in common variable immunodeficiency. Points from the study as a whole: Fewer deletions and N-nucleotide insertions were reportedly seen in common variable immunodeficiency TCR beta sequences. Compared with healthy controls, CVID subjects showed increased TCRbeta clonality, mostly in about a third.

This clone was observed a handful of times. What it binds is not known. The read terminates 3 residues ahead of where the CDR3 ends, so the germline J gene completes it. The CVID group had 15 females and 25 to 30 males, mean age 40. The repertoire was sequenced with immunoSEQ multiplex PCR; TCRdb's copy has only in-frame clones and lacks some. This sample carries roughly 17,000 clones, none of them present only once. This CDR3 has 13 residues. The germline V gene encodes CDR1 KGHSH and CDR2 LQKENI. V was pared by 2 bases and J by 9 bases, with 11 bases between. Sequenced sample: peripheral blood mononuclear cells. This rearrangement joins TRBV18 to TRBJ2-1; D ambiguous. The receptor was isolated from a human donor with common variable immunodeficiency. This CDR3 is CASSPGSTIEQFF. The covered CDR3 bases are TGTGCCAGCTCACCAGGTAGCACCATTGAG. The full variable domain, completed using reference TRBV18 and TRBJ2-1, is NAGVMQNPRHLVRRRGQEARLRCSPMKGHSHVYWYRQLPEEGLKFMVYLQKENIIDESGMPKERFSAEFPKEGPSILRIQQVVRGDSAAYFCASSPGSTIEQFFGPGTRLTVL.